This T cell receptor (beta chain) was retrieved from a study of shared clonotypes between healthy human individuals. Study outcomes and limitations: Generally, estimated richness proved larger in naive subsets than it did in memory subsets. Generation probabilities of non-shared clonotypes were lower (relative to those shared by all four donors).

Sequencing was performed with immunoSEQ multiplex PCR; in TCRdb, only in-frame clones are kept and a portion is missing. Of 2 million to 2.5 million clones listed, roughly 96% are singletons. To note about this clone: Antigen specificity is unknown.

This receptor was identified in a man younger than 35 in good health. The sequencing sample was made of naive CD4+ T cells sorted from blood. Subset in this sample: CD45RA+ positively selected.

CDR3 amino acids: CASSLYDRVSPLHF. CDR3 bases: TGTGCCAGCAGTCTATACGACAGGGTGTCCCCCCTCCACTTT. The chain joins TRBV27 to TRBJ1-6, with 7 bases matching TRBD1. Per germline, CDR1 MNHEY and CDR2 SMNVEV (reference sequence). Losses at the gene ends were 5 bases for V and 13 bases for J; bases not matched to a gene: 11. This CDR3 is 14 amino acids long.